The T cell receptor beta chain under discussion was sequenced for a study of Ad26.COV2.S vaccination and SARS-CoV-2 variants. The overall study: Ad26.COV2.S, an intramuscular injection, was given once or twice 56 days apart.

Sequencing used immunoSEQ multiplex PCR; TCRdb keeps in-frame clones, though not all of them. Of about 460,000 clones in the sample, 80% to 90% were seen once. A remark on this clone: Its specificity is unknown.

The CDR3 spans 13 residues. Germline values: CDR1 SGHAT, CDR2 FQDESV (reference sequence). The V gene lost 2 bases and the J gene lost 8 bases, with 12 bases spanning the gap. Documented treatment: some 19 received Ad26.COV2.S at low or high dose, single or two shots; 5 received placebo; per-sample allocation not given. Day 63 after the first injection of vaccine or placebo was the sampling time. What was given as vaccine was an Ad26 vector encoding Wuhan-strain SARS-CoV-2 spike. Findings and limits, study-wide: Placebo recipients had lower spike-specific TCR breadth than vaccine recipients.

The sample in question was peripheral blood, obtained in a trial of Ad26.COV2.S vaccine versus placebo. J is TRBJ1-2 and V is TRBV11-1; D remains ambiguous. The TCR was taken from a person between 18 and 59 years old who received the Ad26.COV2.S COVID-19 vaccine or a placebo. The CDR3 here is CASSLIGPEGYTF. Here the CDR3 DNA reads TGTGCCAGCAGCTTAATTGGGCCGGAAGGCTACACCTTC.